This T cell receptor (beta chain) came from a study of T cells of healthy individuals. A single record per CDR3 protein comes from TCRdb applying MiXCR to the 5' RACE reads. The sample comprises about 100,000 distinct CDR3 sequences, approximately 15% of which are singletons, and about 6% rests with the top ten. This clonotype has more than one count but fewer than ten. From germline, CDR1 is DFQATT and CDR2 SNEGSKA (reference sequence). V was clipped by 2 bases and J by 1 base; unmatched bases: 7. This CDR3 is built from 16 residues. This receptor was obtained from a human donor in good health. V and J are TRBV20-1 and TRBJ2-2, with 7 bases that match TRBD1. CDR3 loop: CSARLRGTENTGELFF. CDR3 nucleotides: TGCAGTGCTAGACTTCGAGGGACAGAGAACACCGGGGAGCTGTTTTTT.